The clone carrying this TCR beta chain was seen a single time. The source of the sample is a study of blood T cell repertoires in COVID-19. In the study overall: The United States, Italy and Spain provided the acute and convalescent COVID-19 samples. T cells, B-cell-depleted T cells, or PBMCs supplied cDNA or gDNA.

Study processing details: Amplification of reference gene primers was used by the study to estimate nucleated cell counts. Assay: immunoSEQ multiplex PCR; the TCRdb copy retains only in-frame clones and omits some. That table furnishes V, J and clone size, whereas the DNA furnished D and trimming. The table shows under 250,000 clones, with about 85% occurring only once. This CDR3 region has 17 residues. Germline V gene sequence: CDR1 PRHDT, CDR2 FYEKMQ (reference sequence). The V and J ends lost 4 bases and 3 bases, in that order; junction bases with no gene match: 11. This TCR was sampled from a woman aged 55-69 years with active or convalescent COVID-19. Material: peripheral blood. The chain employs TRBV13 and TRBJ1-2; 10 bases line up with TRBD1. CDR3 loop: CASSSQLTGQGDYGYTF. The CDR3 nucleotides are TGTGCCAGCAGCTCCCAACTTACCGGACAGGGGGACTATGGCTACACCTTC.